This T cell receptor beta chain stems from a study of control samples from healthy donors and cancer patients (dated by TCRdb to 2018 to 2020). To note about this clone: The specificity of this receptor is unknown. No clone much larger than this one lies a single base away; base qualities are absent.

To prepare the library, the immunoSEQ multiplex PCR assay was applied. Sourced from immuneACCESS, this table was stored by TCRdb with only in-frame sequences that have V and J called. A share of the clones is absent; for the studies checked, an unresolved V gene accounts for under half, and the remainder has no known explanation. In all, the sample holds roughly 120,000 clones, and roughly 94% of those were seen once. The ten largest clonotypes hold around 3.6% of the sample. Trimming at the junction amounts to 5 bases on V and 3 bases on J, and the germline ends lie 16 bases apart. The CDR3 starts with the cysteine, ends with the phenylalanine, and has 15 residues. Left in the record is the CDR3 DNA by itself, 45 bases read in frame from the first base. From a lookup of the germline V gene (reference sequence), CDR1 and CDR2 are SEHNR and FQNEAQ.

The sequence came from a young man in good health. Specimen: blood. The rearranged chain carries TRBV7-9 and TRBJ1-1, with TRBD1 as a weak D call on 6 bases. For the CDR3, the sequence is CASSPRGAGHTEAFF. The DNA sequence is TGTGCCAGCAGCCCCAGGGGAGCAGGGCACACTGAAGCTTTCTTT.